A single sample gave rise to the 32 T cell receptor beta chains below, sequenced in a study of blood T cells in healthy people across ages. The use of a sample-barcoded 5' primer and a J-beta primer mix characterized a second PCR of roughly 7 to 11 cycles. TCRdb processed the 5' RACE reads anew with MiXCR; each CDR3 protein has one entry. Counted here are approximately 1.5 million distinct CDR3 sequences, 42% occurring once; the ten biggest clones make up approximately 4.1%. Sequencing was done on a sample of blood. Receptors were obtained from a young woman in good health.

This clonotype was detected only a few times. The junction shows a germline mismatch at one end, possibly a read error. This chain connects TRBV7-2 to TRBJ2-1; no clear D. Germline-derived CDR1 and CDR2 are SGHTA and FQGNSA. This CDR3 is 16 amino acids long. CDR3 protein: CASSLFSARRVAEQFF. The CDR3 DNA sequence: TGTGCTAGCAGCTTATTTTCGGCTAGAAGGGTTGCTGAGCAGTTCTTC.

The chain links TRBV7-3 to TRBJ2-1, with D hard to call. Per germline, CDR1 SGHTA and CDR2 FQGTGA. Trimming cost V 2 bases and J 8 bases, with 13 bases left between them. The CDR3 totals 14 residues. CDR3 DNA: TGTGCCAGCAGCTTACTCGCATTTGGGGATGAGCAGTTCTTC. Residues: CASSLLAFGDEQFF. The entire variable domain, with the rest obtained from reference TRBV7-3 and TRBJ2-1, is as follows: GAGVSQTPSNKVTEKGKYVELRCDPISGHTALYWYRQSLGQGPEFLIYFQGTGAADDSGLPNDRFFAVRPEGSVSTLKIQRTERGDSAVYLCASSLLAFGDEQFFGPGTRLTVL.

This clonotype was seen more than once but under ten times. The chain has TRBV20-1 and TRBJ2-5; D might be TRBD2 (5 bases). Germline-derived CDR1 and CDR2 are DFQATT and SNEGSKA (reference sequence). This CDR3 has 15 amino acids. Trimming left V 3 bases short and J 0 bases short, with 14 bases between. CDR3 coding DNA: TGCAGTGCTAGGGAATTAGCGAGGTACCAAGAGACCCAGTACTTC. Translated, it gives CSARELARYQETQYF.

This clonotype was detected once. The chain has TRBV20-1 and TRBJ1-2; no clear D. Trimming stripped 2 bases from V and 2 bases from J, with 18 bases between. The CDR3 contains 16 residues. From germline, CDR1 is DFQATT and CDR2 SNEGSKA (reference sequence). In DNA form, the CDR3 reads TGCAGTGCTAGAAAATTTGACACGTCCTTGAACTATGGCTACACCTTC. Amino acids: CSARKFDTSLNYGYTF.

This clonotype showed up just a few times. This chain joins TRBV7-9 and TRBJ1-6; no definite D call. V lost 8 bases to trimming and J lost 3 bases, with 8 bases between them. The V gene's germline CDR1 is SEHNR and CDR2 FQNEAQ (reference sequence). This CDR3 comprises 13 residues. The CDR3 here is CASRRVYNSPLHF. The CDR3 DNA sequence: TGTGCCAGCCGACGGGTCTATAATTCACCCCTCCACTTT.

The rearrangement uses TRBV6-5 and TRBJ1-2; D is ambiguous. The CDR3 sequence is 15 residues long. Trimming took off 2 bases at V and 1 base at J, with 11 bases between the two ends. Germline V gives CDR1 MNHEY, CDR2 SVGAGI. As DNA, the CDR3 is TGTGCCAGCAGTTACGGGCCAAGGGATAACTATGGCTACACCTTC. Translating it yields CASSYGPRDNYGYTF.

This clonotype showed up just a few times. The gene calls are TRBV6-6 and TRBJ1-1; perhaps TRBD1 as D (6 bases). The CDR3 spans 15 residues. The V and J ends lost 0 bases and 6 bases respectively, with 14 bases between them. Germline loops: CDR1 MNHNY, CDR2 SVGAGI (reference sequence). The CDR3 here is CASSYSPQGKSEAFF. The CDR3 bases are TGTGCCAGCAGTTACTCACCCCAGGGGAAATCTGAAGCTTTCTTT.

This chain's CDR3 is CASSLGTLIYEQYF. In DNA, the CDR3 is TGTGCCAGCAGTCTAGGTACCTTAATCTACGAGCAGTACTTC. The gene calls are TRBV12-3 or TRBV12-4 and TRBJ2-7, with D unresolved. This CDR3 comprises 14 residues. V was shortened by 5 bases and J by 3 bases, with 14 bases between the two germline ends.

This clonotype was counted a few times. This chain connects TRBV20-1 to TRBJ2-1, with D uncertain. Germline V gives CDR1 DFQATT, CDR2 SNEGSKA (reference sequence). The germline V and J ends were trimmed by 5 bases and 1 base, with 12 bases remaining between them. The CDR3 is 14 residues long. In DNA form, the CDR3 reads TGCAGTGCTCCCCCGGGTATTTCCTACAATGAGCAGTTCTTC. Translating it yields CSAPPGISYNEQFF.

The genes are TRBV21-1 and TRBJ2-3; the D call TRBD1 from the table was never checked on the DNA. TRBV21-1 is given as a pseudogene. The CDR3 spans 15 residues. CDR3 in amino acids: CASSKQGALGDTQYF. The DNA of the CDR3 is TGTGCCAGCAGCAAACAGGGGGCCCTTGGAGATACGCAGTATTTT.

This clonotype turned up a few times. The chain joins TRBV20-1 to TRBJ2-7; perhaps TRBD2 as D (6 bases). V was clipped by 0 bases and J by 5 bases, with 17 bases between them. This CDR3 has 15 amino acids. The V gene's germline CDR1 is DFQATT and CDR2 SNEGSKA (reference sequence). The CDR3, as DNA: TGCAGTGCTAGAGAAATTGCGGGACTTGGCAACGAGCAGTACTTC. This gives the protein CSAREIAGLGNEQYF.

This rearrangement joins TRBV20-1 to TRBJ2-2, with TRBD2 identical over 12 bases. The CDR3 runs to 15 residues. After removal of 5 bases from V and 7 bases from J, the junction contained 8 bases not matched to a gene. CDR1 and CDR2 from the germline V gene are DFQATT and SNEGSKA (reference sequence). CDR3 DNA sequence: TGCAGTGCTTTGACTAGCGGGAGAAGAAACGGGGAGCTGTTTTTT. Translation gives CSALTSGRRNGELFF.

The V and J genes are TRBV6-5 and TRBJ1-2; maybe TRBD1 (6 bases). The CDR3 extends over 13 amino acids. The germline V and J ends were trimmed by 10 bases and 4 bases, with 16 bases remaining between them. Germline V gives CDR1 MNHEY, CDR2 SVGAGI. This chain's CDR3 is CATTQGLGYGYTF. The CDR3 coding sequence is TGTGCCACAACACAGGGCCTGGGCTATGGCTACACCTTC.

The chain carries TRBV12-3 or TRBV12-4 and TRBJ2-1; 9 bases map to TRBD1. Trimming cost V 4 bases and J 6 bases; bases outside gene matches: 7. CDR3 size: 15 residues. CDR3 sequence: CASSYGTGRCNEQFF. CDR3 nucleotide sequence: TGTGCCAGCAGTTACGGGACAGGGCGGTGCAATGAGCAGTTCTTC.

The chain recombines TRBV12-3 or TRBV12-4 with TRBJ1-4; 7 bases fit TRBD1. V trimming: 3 bases; J trimming: 7 bases; junction bases outside the gene matches: 8. This CDR3 spans 15 amino acids. The CDR3 DNA sequence: TGTGCCAGCAGTTTTCGACAGGGAGGGTCTGAAAAACTGTTTTTT. Amino acid sequence: CASSFRQGGSEKLFF.

This clonotype appeared a few times. The rearrangement links TRBV24-1 to TRBJ2-1, with D perhaps assigned TRBD1 or TRBD2 (5 bases each). This CDR3 contains 15 residues. Between the trimmed V and J ends, which lost 7 bases and 4 bases, there was a span of 16 bases. Germline V CDR1 and CDR2: KGHDR, SFDVKD. CDR3 protein: CATREIGTDYNEQFF. The CDR3 bases are TGTGCCACCAGAGAAATTGGGACGGATTACAATGAGCAGTTCTTC.

This clonotype was counted only a few times. The gene calls are TRBV12-3 or TRBV12-4 and TRBJ1-5; D not certain. CDR3 length: 13 residues. V lost 3 bases, J lost 6 bases, and 9 bases lay in between. The CDR3 loop reads CASSFEEGQPQHF. CDR3 DNA sequence: TGTGCCAGCAGTTTTGAAGAGGGTCAGCCCCAGCATTTT.

The CDR3, as DNA: TGTGCCAGCAGTTGGGTAGCGGCAGACTCCTACAATGAGCAGTACTTC. Protein sequence: CASSWVAADSYNEQYF. This chain connects TRBV27 to TRBJ2-1; the D gene is possibly TRBD2 (6 bases). The J call may be faulty, since TRBJ2-7 better matches the DNA end. This CDR3 is built from 16 residues. Per germline, CDR1 MNHEY and CDR2 SMNVEV (reference sequence).

This rearrangement joins TRBV7-9 to TRBJ2-3; tentatively, D is TRBD1 or TRBD2 (5 bases each). This CDR3 spans 16 amino acids. Germline CDR1 SEHNR, CDR2 FQNEAQ (reference sequence). V gave up 5 bases and J gave up 2 bases, with 17 bases separating them. The CDR3 nucleotides read TGTGCCAGCAGCCCACATACGGACGGGGCCACAGATACGCAGTATTTT. Translating gives CASSPHTDGATDTQYF.

To note about this clonotype: A much larger clonotype is one base distant, so this may be a read error. The genes are TRBV20-1 and TRBJ1-1; unclear D gene. Germline V lookup: CDR1 DFQATT, CDR2 SNEGSKA (reference sequence). Trimming left V 1 base short and J 1 base short, with 4 bases between. This CDR3 spans 12 amino acids. The CDR3 sequence: CSARVANTEAFF. CDR3 nucleotides: TGCAGTGCTAGAGTGGCGAACACTGAAGCTTTCTTT.

The CDR3 DNA follows: TGCAGTGCTAGACCCCAGGGGCGGGGGTATTTGGATACGCAGTATTTT. It is translated as CSARPQGRGYLDTQYF. The rearrangement links TRBV20-1 to TRBJ2-3; a weak D match, TRBD2 (7 bases). Deletions cut 2 bases from V and 6 bases from J, with 21 bases between. CDR1 and CDR2 (germline): DFQATT, SNEGSKA (reference sequence). The CDR3 consists of 16 residues.

The chain links TRBV2 to TRBJ2-7, with TRBD2 matching 7 bases. This CDR3 has 16 residues. Germline trimming cut 4 bases from V and 2 bases from J; bases unmatched to any gene: 11. In germline, CDR1 is SNHLY, CDR2 FYNNEI. The CDR3 bases are TGTGCCAGCAGTGGGATTAGGCGGGGGAAAACCTACGAGCAGTACTTC. It yields the protein CASSGIRRGKTYEQYF.

This clonotype has just a few counts. The V and J genes are TRBV29-1 and TRBJ2-7, with a possible D match to TRBD2 (5 bases). CDR3 length: 13 amino acids. V was trimmed by 4 bases and J by 0 bases, leaving 10 bases between them. Germline CDR1 and CDR2: SQVTM and ANQGSEA. CDR3 sequence (DNA): TGCAGCGTTGTCGGCGGGTACTCCTACGAGCAGTACTTC. Amino acid sequence: CSVVGGYSYEQYF.

The chain is built from TRBV6-1 and TRBJ2-1; D is unresolved. The ends were cut back, 0 bases at V and 0 bases at J, with 6 bases in the middle. CDR3 length equals 15 residues. Germline V gene lookup returns CDR1 MNHNS and CDR2 SASEGT. The CDR3 nucleotides are TGTGCCAGCAGTGAAGCAAGGAGCTCCTACAATGAGCAGTTCTTC. Its protein product is CASSEARSSYNEQFF.

In its sample, this clonotype was seen a few times. This chain connects TRBV20-1 to TRBJ2-3, with D perhaps given as TRBD1 or TRBD2 (5 bases each). The CDR3 length is 15 residues. The ends were cut back, 4 bases at V and 3 bases at J, with 17 bases in the middle. Germline lookup yields CDR1 DFQATT and CDR2 SNEGSKA (reference sequence). CDR3 amino acids: CSATPGTQRTDTQYF. CDR3 nucleotide sequence: TGCAGTGCTACCCCAGGGACGCAGAGAACAGATACGCAGTATTTT.

CDR3 region: CASSVETGGNGYTF. In DNA, the CDR3 is TGTGCCAGCAGCGTAGAAACAGGGGGGAATGGCTACACCTTC. This sequence joins TRBV7-9 and TRBJ1-2, with 8 bases fitting TRBD1. This CDR3 spans 14 amino acids. J was trimmed by 6 bases and V by 5 bases; bases with no gene match: 8. Germline CDR1 reads SEHNR; CDR2 reads FQNEAQ (reference sequence).

V and J are TRBV14 and TRBJ1-2; TRBD1 might be the D (5 bases). CDR3 length: 17 amino acids. V gave up 2 bases and J gave up 2 bases, with 18 bases separating them. The germline V gene encodes CDR1 SGHDN and CDR2 FVKESK. The CDR3 DNA reads as TGTGCCAGCAGCCAACGAGCCCCTAAATCAGGGAACTATGGCTACACCTTC. Its translation is CASSQRAPKSGNYGYTF.

The chain joins TRBV6-1 to TRBJ2-7; 8 bases line up with TRBD1. CDR3 size: 15 residues. V shed 3 bases and J 1 base; nucleotides not matched to a gene: 5. Germline lookup yields CDR1 MNHNS and CDR2 SASEGT. CDR3 DNA sequence: TGTGCCAGCAGTGAGGCAGGGGGCAGGTCCTACGAGCAGTACTTC. This translates into CASSEAGGRSYEQYF.

Comments on this clonotype: At one boundary the junction diverges from the germline segment, which might be a read error. The chain has TRBV15 and TRBJ1-5; D uncertain. The CDR3 totals 13 residues. Germline V gene lookup returns CDR1 LNHNV and CDR2 YYDKDF (reference sequence). CDR3 protein: CTTSRGIDQPQHF. In DNA, the CDR3 is TGTACCACCAGCCGGGGAATCGATCAGCCCCAGCATTTT.

CDR3 sequence reads: CSARPTGNYGYTF. CDR3 bases: TGCAGTGCTAGGCCCACAGGGAACTATGGCTACACCTTC. The chain is built from TRBV20-1 and TRBJ1-2, with D possibly matching TRBD1 (6 bases). This CDR3 region has 13 residues. The ends were cut back, 3 bases at V and 2 bases at J, with 10 bases in the middle. Germline assignment: CDR1 DFQATT and CDR2 SNEGSKA (reference sequence).

This clonotype has at least ten counts. The chain joins TRBV7-2 to TRBJ2-3; D possibly corresponds to TRBD1 (5 bases). Germline assignment: CDR1 SGHTA and CDR2 FQGNSA. CDR3 length: 16 residues. Trimming left V 3 bases short and J 3 bases short, with 16 bases between. CDR3 bases: TGTGCCAGCAGCTTGGCGGCGGCCAGGGTTACAGATACGCAGTATTTT. Amino acid sequence: CASSLAAARVTDTQYF.

This clonotype was seen only a few times. The CDR3 region is CASSLWHLNTEAFF. DNA of the CDR3: TGTGCCAGCAGCTTATGGCACTTGAACACTGAAGCTTTCTTT. The rearrangement links TRBV7-2 to TRBJ1-1; D gene ambiguous. Germline loops: CDR1 SGHTA, CDR2 FQGNSA. Trimming stripped 2 bases from V and 0 bases from J, with 7 bases between. The CDR3 has 14 residues.